The next 31 T cell receptor beta chains were all read from a single sample in a study of T cell responses to AZD1222 COVID-19 vaccine (dated by TCRdb to the early 2020s). The library was made by the immunoSEQ multiplex PCR assay. Imported from immuneACCESS, the table was reduced by TCRdb to in-frame sequences with V and J called. These copies leave out some clones; in studies compared against another copy, an unresolved V gene accounts for under half, and the cause of the remainder is not known. This sample is represented by 100,000 or so clones; more than 85% of them were singletons. The top ten clones comprise approximately 4.8% of the sample. In light of the paper, this sample's time point label describes: baseline before first vaccination. The sequences come from peripheral blood, collected on day 0 of AZD1222 vaccination. The receptors shown here come from an adult in good health.

This clone has just one count. This chain connects TRBV6-1 to TRBJ1-1; D is possibly TRBD1 (6 bases). The CDR3 is 15 amino acids. Trimming took 2 bases from V and 0 from J, leaving 10 bases between them. Germline CDR1 is MNHNS and CDR2 is SASEGT. The CDR3 protein is CASSEWAGVNTEAFF. The CDR3 nucleotides read TGTGCCAGCAGTGAATGGGCAGGGGTGAACACTGAAGCTTTCTTT.

This rearrangement joins TRBV14 to TRBJ2-7, with D perhaps TRBD2 (7 bases). CDR3 size: 18 residues. V was shortened by 4 bases and J by 1 base, with 23 bases between the two germline ends. Germline assignment: CDR1 SGHDN and CDR2 FVKESK. For the CDR3, the DNA is TGTGCCAGCAGCCCAGGAACTTCCCGCGGGGGCGCTTCCTACGAGCAGTACTTC. It translates to CASSPGTSRGGASYEQYF. Based on the CDR3 plus reference TRBV14 and TRBJ2-7, the full variable domain is EAGVTQFPSHSVIEKGQTVTLRCDPISGHDNLYWYRRVMGKEIKFLLHFVKESKQDESGMPNNRFLAERTGGTYSTLKVQPAELEDSGVYFCASSPGTSRGGASYEQYFGPGTRLTVT.

This clone has more than one count but fewer than ten. V is TRBV5-4 and J is TRBJ2-2; possible D gene TRBD2, 5 bases. Between the trimmed V and J ends, which lost 8 bases and 5 bases, there was a span of 7 bases. Germline-derived CDR1 and CDR2 are SGHNT and YYREEE (reference sequence). The CDR3 sequence is 11 residues long. CDR3 protein: CASRGTGELFF. The CDR3 bases are TGTGCCAGTCGGGGTACCGGGGAGCTGTTTTTT. The full variable domain, with the rest looked up from reference TRBV5-4 and TRBJ2-2, is ETGVTQSPTHLIKTRGQQVTLRCSSQSGHNTVSWYQQALGQGPQFIFQYYREEENGRGNFPPRFSGLQFPNYSSELNVNALELDDSALYLCASRGTGELFFGEGSRLTVL.

J is TRBJ1-3 and V is TRBV6-1; D gene uncertain. Germline CDR1 MNHNS, CDR2 SASEGT. V was shortened by 7 bases and J by 0 bases, with 7 bases between the two germline ends. This CDR3 region has 13 residues. The CDR3 spells CASMSSSGNTIYF. CDR3 nucleotide sequence: TGTGCCAGCATGTCTTCCTCTGGAAACACCATATATTTT.

The CDR3 loop reads CASSQDGGQGEKLFF. CDR3 nucleotides: TGCGCCAGCAGCCAAGATGGGGGACAGGGGGAAAAACTGTTTTTT. This chain connects TRBV4-3 to TRBJ1-4; TRBD1 agrees at 10 bases. The CDR3 covers 15 residues. Germline CDR1 is LGHNA and CDR2 is YSLEER. After removal of 0 bases from V and 8 bases from J, the junction contained 3 bases not matched to a gene.

This chain links TRBV3-1 (or the pseudogene TRBV3-2) with TRBJ1-4; D might be TRBD1 (6 bases). Germline CDR1 is LGHDT and CDR2 is YNNKEL (reference sequence). CDR3 length: 16 residues. The ends were cut back, 3 bases at V and 13 bases at J, with 24 bases in the middle. CDR3 sequence: CASSHPPGRAGEALFF. CDR3 DNA sequence: TGTGCCAGCAGCCACCCTCCTGGACGGGCAGGGGAGGCACTGTTTTTT.

This clone was seen a few times. The rearrangement uses TRBV28 and TRBJ2-7; 13 bases map to TRBD2. The CDR3 is 15 amino acids. CDR1 and CDR2 (germline): MDHEN, SYDVKM. V dropped 5 bases and J dropped 2; count of bases not matched to a gene: 3. The CDR3 spells CASSQLAGGAYEQYF. The CDR3 DNA is TGTGCCAGCAGTCAACTAGCGGGGGGGGCCTACGAGCAGTACTTC.

The rearrangement joins TRBV5-6 to TRBJ1-2; perhaps TRBD1 as D (5 bases). V was clipped by 0 bases and J by 4 bases, with 10 bases between them. Germline CDR1 and CDR2: SGHDT and YYEEEE. The CDR3 loop spans 14 amino acids. CDR3 sequence reads: CASSLGQHLYGYTF. In DNA, the CDR3 is TGTGCCAGCAGCTTGGGACAGCACCTCTATGGCTACACCTTC.

CDR3 protein: CATSDPTPVGETQYF. CDR3 coding DNA: TGTGCCACCAGTGACCCTACTCCCGTTGGTGAGACCCAGTACTTC. The chain is built from TRBV24-1 and TRBJ2-5; D uncertain. The CDR3 length is 15 residues. Germline V gene data show CDR1 as KGHDR and CDR2 as SFDVKD. Trimming took 4 bases from V and 5 from J, leaving 16 bases between them.

There are a few counts of this clone. This chain's CDR3 is CASSPGGNTQYF. CDR3 DNA: TGTGCCAGCAGTCCCGGGGGGAATACGCAGTATTTT. The chain links TRBV27 to TRBJ2-3, with 7 bases fitting TRBD2. Unmatched junction bases numbered 3, after V lost 5 bases and J lost 7 bases. Germline loops: CDR1 MNHEY, CDR2 SMNVEV (reference sequence). The CDR3 contains 12 residues.

The chain uses TRBV18 and TRBJ2-2, with D possibly matching TRBD2 (7 bases). Trimming shortened V by 5 bases and J by 5 bases, and 15 bases separated the two germline ends. The CDR3 loop spans 15 amino acids. The germline gives CDR1 KGHSH, CDR2 LQKENI. CDR3 loop: CASSDFAGATGELFF. CDR3 DNA: TGTGCCAGCTCAGACTTTGCGGGGGCAACCGGGGAGCTGTTTTTT.

The V gene is TRBV12-5, the J gene TRBJ2-6; D remains ambiguous. The CDR3 has 13 amino acids. V lost 8 bases and J lost 2, with 7 bases in between. Looked up from germline, CDR1 is LGHNT and CDR2 is FRNRAP. The CDR3 region has the DNA TGTGCTAGTAGTGGGACTGGGGCCAACGTCCTGACTTTC. Translating gives CASSGTGANVLTF.

Comments on this clone: An end of the junction differs from the germline gene, which may be a read error. The rearrangement uses TRBV7-3 and TRBJ2-3; TRBD2 might be the D (6 bases). The CDR3 has 16 amino acids. The V gene's germline CDR1 is SGHTA and CDR2 FQGTGA. The CDR3: CANSYRLVWGTDTQYF. For the CDR3, the DNA is TGTGCCAACAGCTACCGACTAGTTTGGGGCACAGATACGCAGTATTTT. The entire variable domain, with the rest obtained from reference TRBV7-3 and TRBJ2-3, is as follows: GAGVSQTPSNKVTEKGKYVELRCDPISGHTALYWYRQSLGQGPEFLIYFQGTGAADDSGLPNDRFFAVRPEGSVSTLKIQRTERGDSAVYLCANSYRLVWGTDTQYFGPGTRLTVL.

The rearrangement links TRBV9 to TRBJ1-2, with 9 positions matching TRBD1. V trimming: 1 base; J trimming: 6 bases; junction bases outside the gene matches: 4. This CDR3 region has 14 residues. Germline V lookup: CDR1 SGDLS, CDR2 YYNGEE. The CDR3, as DNA: TGTGCCAGCAGCGTAAGGACAGGGGTCAATGGCTACACCTTC. Its translation: CASSVRTGVNGYTF.

CDR3 DNA: TGTGCCAGCAGTGAACAGGGGGGTTCCTACGAGCAGTACTTC. Protein sequence: CASSEQGGSYEQYF. V usage is TRBV25-1 and J usage is TRBJ2-7; perhaps TRBD1 as D (7 bases). V lost 2 bases and J lost 1, with 9 bases in between. The CDR3 loop spans 14 amino acids. Germline-derived CDR1 and CDR2 are MGHDK and SYGVNS.

In this sample, this clone turned up once. This chain links TRBV9 with TRBJ1-3, with D possibly TRBD1 on 6 matching bases. Deletions cut 3 bases from V and 4 bases from J, with 11 bases between. This CDR3 spans 14 amino acids. Looked up from germline, CDR1 is SGDLS and CDR2 is YYNGEE. As DNA, the CDR3 is TGTGCCAGCAGCGGGGGGCTAGGAGGAAACACCATATATTTT. Protein sequence: CASSGGLGGNTIYF.

This chain joins TRBV27 and TRBJ1-1, with a weak D call TRBD1 (5 bases). The germline gives CDR1 MNHEY, CDR2 SMNVEV (reference sequence). The CDR3 consists of 13 residues. The germline V and J ends were trimmed by 4 bases and 0 bases, with 6 bases remaining between them. The CDR3: CASSWGMNTEAFF. As DNA, the CDR3 is TGTGCCAGCAGTTGGGGCATGAACACTGAAGCTTTCTTT.

The rearrangement uses TRBV7-8 and TRBJ2-7; TRBD1 matches 8 bases. Germline values: CDR1 SGHVS, CDR2 FQNEAQ. CDR3 length equals 13 residues. The trim removed 5 bases at V and 5 bases at J, leaving 5 bases unmatched. CDR3 protein: CASSLLRGHEQYF. The CDR3 DNA follows: TGTGCCAGCAGCCTCCTCAGGGGGCACGAGCAGTACTTC.

This clone occurred a few times. V and J are TRBV7-2 and TRBJ1-6, with 8 bases that match TRBD1. CDR1 and CDR2 (germline): SGHTA, FQGNSA. After removal of 4 bases from V and 5 bases from J, the junction contained 4 bases not matched to a gene. CDR3 length: 15 amino acids. In DNA form, the CDR3 reads TGTGCCAGCAGCTCAGGACAGGGACATAATTCACCCCTCCACTTT. Translation gives CASSSGQGHNSPLHF.

This rearrangement joins TRBV12-3 or TRBV12-4 to TRBJ2-3, with D unclear. With 3 bases removed from V and 0 bases from J, the gap between germline ends came to 1 base. The CDR3 is made up of 12 amino acids. CDR3 protein: CASSFSTDTQYF. The CDR3 DNA is TGTGCCAGCAGTTTCAGCACAGATACGCAGTATTTT.

This sequence joins TRBV4-3 and TRBJ2-7; D may be TRBD2 (5 bases). Trimming stripped 0 bases from V and 2 bases from J, with 11 bases between. In germline, CDR1 is LGHNA, CDR2 YSLEER. The CDR3 contains 15 residues. The CDR3 DNA reads as TGCGCCAGCAGCCAAGATTGGAAGGGAGCCTACGAGCAGTACTTC. Translating gives CASSQDWKGAYEQYF.

V and J are TRBV11-2 and TRBJ1-4; a possible D gene is TRBD1 (5 bases). The germline gives CDR1 SGHAT, CDR2 FQNNGV. Trimming took off 3 bases at V and 7 bases at J, with 18 bases between the two ends. The CDR3 runs to 16 residues. CDR3 nucleotides: TGTGCCAGCAGCTTGCGGTGGGGGGGTTGGAGTGAAAAACTGTTTTTT. Protein: CASSLRWGGWSEKLFF.

This chain links TRBV7-2 with TRBJ1-6; D is unclear. The ends were cut back, 1 base at V and 4 bases at J, with 5 bases in the middle. The CDR3 extends over 14 amino acids. The germline V gene has CDR1 SGHTA and CDR2 FQGNSA. CDR3 nucleotides: TGTGCCAGCAGCTTAGGGACTTATAATTCACCCCTCCACTTT. This gives the protein CASSLGTYNSPLHF.

The chain is built from TRBV5-5 and TRBJ2-7; D is unresolved. With 2 bases removed from V and 2 bases from J, the gap between germline ends came to 5 bases. The CDR3 sequence is 12 residues long. The germline CDR1 and CDR2 sequences are SGHKS and YYEKEE (reference sequence). The CDR3 sequence: CASSLRTYEQYF. The CDR3 nucleotides read TGTGCCAGCAGCTTACGGACCTACGAGCAGTACTTC.

J is TRBJ1-2 and V is TRBV19; 7 bases line up with TRBD1. V was clipped by 5 bases and J by 8 bases; unmatched bases: 17. This CDR3 has 16 amino acids. CDR1 is LNHDA, CDR2 SQIVND, per germline (reference sequence). CDR3 in DNA: TGTGCCAGTAGTCGGGAAAGACAGGGACCCATCCGGGGCTACACCTTC. This translates into CASSRERQGPIRGYTF.

The V and J genes are TRBV19 and TRBJ1-2; possibly TRBD1 for D (5 bases). Germline V lookup: CDR1 LNHDA, CDR2 SQIVND (reference sequence). V dropped 1 base and J dropped 4 bases, with 10 bases sitting between them. There are 14 residues in the CDR3. CDR3: CASSIGQNPYGYTF. The CDR3 nucleotides are TGTGCCAGTAGTATAGGACAGAATCCCTATGGCTACACCTTC.

In regard to this clone: Relative to the germline gene, one junction end is altered; a read error may explain this. This chain connects TRBV18 to TRBJ2-7, with D tentatively TRBD1 or TRBD2 (5 bases each). CDR1 and CDR2 (germline): KGHSH, LQKENI. The CDR3 runs 13 residues. The chain's CDR3 is CASSGTDSGERYF. Written as DNA, the CDR3 is TGTGCCAGCTCAGGGACGGATTCAGGCGAGCGGTACTTC.

The CDR3 DNA reads as TGCGCCAGCAGCCCAGACAGACGCTACGAGCAGTACTTC. It yields the protein CASSPDRRYEQYF. This chain connects TRBV5-1 to TRBJ2-7; a weak D match, TRBD1 (5 bases). Per the germline V gene, CDR1 is SGHRS and CDR2 is YFSETQ. Trimming took 4 bases from V and 3 from J, leaving 11 bases between them. The CDR3 contains 13 residues. Supplemented by reference TRBV5-1 and TRBJ2-7, the full variable domain reads KAGVTQTPRYLIKTRGQQVTLSCSPISGHRSVSWYQQTPGQGLQFLFEYFSETQRNKGNFPGRFSGRQFSNSRSEMNVSTLELGDSALYLCASSPDRRYEQYFGPGTRLTVT.

The chain joins TRBV2 to TRBJ1-2; 10 bases agree with TRBD1. Per the germline V gene, CDR1 is SNHLY and CDR2 is FYNNEI. The CDR3 spans 16 residues. The junction had 13 bases not matched to a gene; V was cut back by 6 bases and J by 6 bases. DNA for the CDR3: TGTGCCAGCAGCCGGGACAGGGGACCCGAGACAAATGGCTACACCTTC. As protein: CASSRDRGPETNGYTF.

The chain links TRBV12-3 or TRBV12-4 to TRBJ1-1; D ambiguous. The V and J ends lost 6 bases and 1 base respectively, with 9 bases between them. There are 13 residues in the CDR3. CDR3 sequence (DNA): TGTGCCAGCAGGTACCCCCGGAACACTGAAGCTTTCTTT. It encodes CASRYPRNTEAFF.

The chain couples TRBV4-3 to TRBJ1-1; 7 positions agree with TRBD1. This CDR3 comprises 14 residues. Trimming took 4 bases from V and 5 from J; bases not matched to a gene: 7. Germline lookup yields CDR1 LGHNA and CDR2 YSLEER. The CDR3 coding sequence is TGCGCCAGCAGCCTCGACAGGGCGAGGACTGAAGCTTTCTTT. It specifies CASSLDRARTEAFF.